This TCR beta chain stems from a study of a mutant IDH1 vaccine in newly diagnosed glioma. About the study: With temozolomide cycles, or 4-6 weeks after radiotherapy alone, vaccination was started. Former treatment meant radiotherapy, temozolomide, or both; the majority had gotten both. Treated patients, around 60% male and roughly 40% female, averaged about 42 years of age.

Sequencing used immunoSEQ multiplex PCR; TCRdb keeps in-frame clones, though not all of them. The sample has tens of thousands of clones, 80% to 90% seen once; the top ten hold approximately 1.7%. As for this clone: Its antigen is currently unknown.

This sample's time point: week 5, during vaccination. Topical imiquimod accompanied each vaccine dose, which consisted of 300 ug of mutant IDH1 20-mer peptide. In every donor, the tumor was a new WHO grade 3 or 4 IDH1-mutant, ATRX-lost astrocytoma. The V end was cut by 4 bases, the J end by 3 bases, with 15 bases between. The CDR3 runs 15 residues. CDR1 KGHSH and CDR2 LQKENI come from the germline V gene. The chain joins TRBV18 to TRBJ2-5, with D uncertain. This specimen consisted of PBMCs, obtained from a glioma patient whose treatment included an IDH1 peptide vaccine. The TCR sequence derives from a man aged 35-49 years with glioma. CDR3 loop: CASSRGRAREETQYF. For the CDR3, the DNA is TGTGCCAGCTCACGGGGTAGGGCCAGAGAAGAGACCCAGTACTTC.